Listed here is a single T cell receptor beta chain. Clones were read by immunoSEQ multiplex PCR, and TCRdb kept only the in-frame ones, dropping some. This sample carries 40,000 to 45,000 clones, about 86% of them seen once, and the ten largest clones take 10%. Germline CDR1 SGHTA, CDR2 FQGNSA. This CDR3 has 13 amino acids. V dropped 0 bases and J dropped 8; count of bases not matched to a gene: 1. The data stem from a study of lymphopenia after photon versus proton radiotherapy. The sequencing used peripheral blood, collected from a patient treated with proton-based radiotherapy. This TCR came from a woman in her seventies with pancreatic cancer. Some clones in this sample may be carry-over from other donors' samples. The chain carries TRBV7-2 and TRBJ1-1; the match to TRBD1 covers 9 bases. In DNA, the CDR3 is TGTGCCAGCAGCTTAGCCGGGACAGGGGAAGCTTTCTTT. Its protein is CASSLAGTGEAFF.